Given below is one TCR beta chain in context. The antigen remains undetermined. Amplification targeted the TCR beta CDR3 regions, with RNA transcripts as the source material. Scientists carried out first-round RT-PCR using HTBI primers and then a second-round multiplex PCR. Via MiXCR, TCRdb re-called the multiplex PCR reads, giving one row per CDR3 protein. The table includes approximately 700,000 distinct CDR3 sequences, roughly 40% detected once. The authors isolated PBMCs from around 10 ml of fresh peripheral blood. The germline CDR1 and CDR2 sequences are SNHLY and FYNNEI. V was clipped by 4 bases and J by 2 bases, with 11 bases between them. The CDR3 is 14 amino acids. The data belong to a study of Graves' ophthalmopathy and Graves' hyperthyroidism. Study results and caveats: Forecasting of ophthalmopathy progression by the model achieved approximately 70% sensitivity and less than 80% specificity.

The sequence derives from an adult man with Graves' ophthalmopathy. This rearrangement joins TRBV2 to TRBJ2-5, with a weak D call TRBD1 (6 bases). The sample comprised peripheral blood. CDR3 residues: CASSVGAAQETQYF. The CDR3 coding sequence is TGTGCCAGCAGTGTGGGGGCGGCACAAGAGACCCAGTACTTC.